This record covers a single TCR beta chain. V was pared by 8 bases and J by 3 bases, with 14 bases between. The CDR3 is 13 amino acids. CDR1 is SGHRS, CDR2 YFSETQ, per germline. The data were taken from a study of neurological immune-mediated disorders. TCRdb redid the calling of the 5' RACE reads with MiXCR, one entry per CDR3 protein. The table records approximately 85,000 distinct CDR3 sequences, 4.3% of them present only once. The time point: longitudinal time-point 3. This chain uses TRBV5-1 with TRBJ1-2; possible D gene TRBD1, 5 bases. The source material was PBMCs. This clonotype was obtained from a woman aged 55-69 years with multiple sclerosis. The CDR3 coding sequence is TGCGCCAGTGGCGATGTAGGGGACTATGGCTACACCTTC. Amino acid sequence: CASGDVGDYGYTF.